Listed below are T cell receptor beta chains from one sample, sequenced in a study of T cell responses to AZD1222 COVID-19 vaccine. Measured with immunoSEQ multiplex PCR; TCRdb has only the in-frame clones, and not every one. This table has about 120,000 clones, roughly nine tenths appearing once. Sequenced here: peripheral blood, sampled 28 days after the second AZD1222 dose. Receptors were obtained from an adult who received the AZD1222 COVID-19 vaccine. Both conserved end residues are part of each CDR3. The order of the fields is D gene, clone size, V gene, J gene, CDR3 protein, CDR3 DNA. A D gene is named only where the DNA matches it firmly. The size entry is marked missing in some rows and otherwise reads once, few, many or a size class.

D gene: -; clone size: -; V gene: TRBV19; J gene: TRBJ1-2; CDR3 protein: CASTAWLRENYGYTF; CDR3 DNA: TGTGCCAGTACCGCCTGGCTCCGGGAAAACTATGGCTACACCTTC
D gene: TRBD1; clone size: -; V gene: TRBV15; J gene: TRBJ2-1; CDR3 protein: CATSRDRPQANEQFF; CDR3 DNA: TGTGCCACCAGCAGGGACAGGCCCCAAGCCAATGAGCAGTTCTTC
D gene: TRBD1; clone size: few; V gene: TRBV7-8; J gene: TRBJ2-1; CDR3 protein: CASSRRDRSSYNEQFF; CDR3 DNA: TGTGCCAGCAGCCGCCGGGACAGAAGCTCCTACAATGAGCAGTTCTTC
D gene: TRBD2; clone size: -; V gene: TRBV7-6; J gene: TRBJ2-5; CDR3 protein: CASSLQRGHQETQYF; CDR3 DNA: TGTGCCAGCAGCTTACAGCGGGGCCACCAAGAGACCCAGTACTTC
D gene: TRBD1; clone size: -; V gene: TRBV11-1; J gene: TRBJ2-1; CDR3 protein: CASGALTGVNEQFF; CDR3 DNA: TGTGCCAGCGGAGCCTTGACAGGGGTAAATGAGCAGTTCTTC
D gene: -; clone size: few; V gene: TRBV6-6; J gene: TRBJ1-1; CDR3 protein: CASNGVTLTAFF; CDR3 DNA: TGTGCCAGCAATGGGGTTACGTTAACGGCTTTCTTT
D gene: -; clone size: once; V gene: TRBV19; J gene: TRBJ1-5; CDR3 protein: CASSFLSGQRNQPQHF; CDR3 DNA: TGTGCCAGTAGTTTTTTGAGTGGACAGAGGAATCAGCCCCAGCATTTT
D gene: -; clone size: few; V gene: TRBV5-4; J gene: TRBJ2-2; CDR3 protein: CASSSLLGRPGELFF; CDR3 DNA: TGTGCCAGCAGCTCACTATTGGGTCGTCCTGGGGAGCTGTTTTTT
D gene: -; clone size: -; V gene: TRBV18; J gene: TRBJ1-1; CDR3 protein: CASSPAIGTEAFF; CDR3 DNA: TGTGCCAGCTCACCCGCCATAGGGACTGAAGCTTTCTTT
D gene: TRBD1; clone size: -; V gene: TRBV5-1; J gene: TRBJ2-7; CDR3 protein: CASSLGQGASEQYF; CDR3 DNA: TGCGCCAGCAGCCTGGGACAGGGGGCGAGCGAGCAGTACTTC
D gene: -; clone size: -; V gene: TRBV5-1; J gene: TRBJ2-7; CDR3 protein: CASSPLTRTIDEQYF; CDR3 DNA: TGCGCCAGCAGCCCCCTGACAAGGACTATAGACGAGCAGTACTTC
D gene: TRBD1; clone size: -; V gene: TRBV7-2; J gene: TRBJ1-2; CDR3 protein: CASSQGVNYGYTF; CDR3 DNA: TGTGCCAGCAGCCAGGGGGTGAATTATGGCTACACCTTC
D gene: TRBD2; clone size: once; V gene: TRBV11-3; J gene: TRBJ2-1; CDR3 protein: CASSPGGAWNEQFF; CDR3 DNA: TGTGCCAGCAGCCCCGGGGGGGCGTGGAATGAGCAGTTCTTC
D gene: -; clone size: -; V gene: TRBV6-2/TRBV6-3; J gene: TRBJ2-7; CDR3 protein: CASSYTAEQYF; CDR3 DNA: TGTGCCAGCAGTTACACTGCGGAGCAGTACTTC
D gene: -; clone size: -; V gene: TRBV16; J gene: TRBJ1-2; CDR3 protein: CASRPTRSGHAYTF; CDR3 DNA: TGTGCCAGCAGACCAACAAGGTCGGGCCATGCCTACACCTTC
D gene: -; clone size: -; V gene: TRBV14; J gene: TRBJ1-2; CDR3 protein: CASSQTNWAGVLGYTF; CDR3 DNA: TGTGCCAGCAGCCAAACGAACTGGGCAGGGGTTCTTGGCTACACCTTC
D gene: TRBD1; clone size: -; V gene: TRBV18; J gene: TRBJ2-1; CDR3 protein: CASSLRDSLNEQFF; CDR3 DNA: TGTGCCAGCTCACTTCGGGACAGTCTCAATGAGCAGTTCTTC
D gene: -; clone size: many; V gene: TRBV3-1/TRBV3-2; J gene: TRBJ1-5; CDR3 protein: CASSQGLGLSNQPQHF; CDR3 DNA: TGTGCCAGCAGCCAGGGCTTGGGGCTTAGCAATCAGCCCCAGCATTTT
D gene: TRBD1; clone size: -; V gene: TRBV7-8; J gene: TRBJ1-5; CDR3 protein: CASSPSTGGVQPQHF; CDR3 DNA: TGTGCCAGCAGCCCAAGCACAGGGGGCGTTCAGCCCCAGCATTTT
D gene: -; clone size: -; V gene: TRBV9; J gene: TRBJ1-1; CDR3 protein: CASSVGGQSSTEAFF; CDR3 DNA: TGTGCCAGCAGCGTGGGGGGGCAGTCTTCCACTGAAGCTTTCTTT
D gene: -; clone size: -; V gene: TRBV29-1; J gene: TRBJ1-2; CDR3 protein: CSVDGWWRDGYTF; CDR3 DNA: TGCAGCGTTGATGGTTGGTGGAGGGATGGCTACACCTTC
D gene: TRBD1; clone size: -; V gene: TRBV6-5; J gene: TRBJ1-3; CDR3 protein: CASREDRAGGNTIYF; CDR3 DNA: TGTGCCAGCAGGGAGGACAGGGCTGGGGGAAACACCATATATTTT